This T cell receptor (beta chain) was observed in a study of shared clonotypes between healthy human individuals. This table comes from immunoSEQ multiplex PCR, and its TCRdb copy is limited to in-frame clones, with some not included. This table holds under 600,000 clones, 95% to 98% found once. This CDR3 has 16 amino acids. CDR1 is SGHDN, CDR2 FVKESK, per germline. V lost 3 bases, J lost 3 bases, and 7 bases stayed unmatched. Only CD45RO-negative cells positively selected for CCR7 counted as naive CD8 cells, so terminally differentiated effector memory CD45RA+ cells were excluded. This sequence joins TRBV14 and TRBJ2-7, with 11 bases identical to TRBD2. The specimen sequenced was naive CD8+ T cells sorted from blood. This TCR derives from a man under 40 in good health. This CDR3 is CASSHRPGLAVYEQYF. CDR3 bases: TGTGCCAGCAGCCACCGTCCGGGACTAGCGGTCTACGAGCAGTACTTC.